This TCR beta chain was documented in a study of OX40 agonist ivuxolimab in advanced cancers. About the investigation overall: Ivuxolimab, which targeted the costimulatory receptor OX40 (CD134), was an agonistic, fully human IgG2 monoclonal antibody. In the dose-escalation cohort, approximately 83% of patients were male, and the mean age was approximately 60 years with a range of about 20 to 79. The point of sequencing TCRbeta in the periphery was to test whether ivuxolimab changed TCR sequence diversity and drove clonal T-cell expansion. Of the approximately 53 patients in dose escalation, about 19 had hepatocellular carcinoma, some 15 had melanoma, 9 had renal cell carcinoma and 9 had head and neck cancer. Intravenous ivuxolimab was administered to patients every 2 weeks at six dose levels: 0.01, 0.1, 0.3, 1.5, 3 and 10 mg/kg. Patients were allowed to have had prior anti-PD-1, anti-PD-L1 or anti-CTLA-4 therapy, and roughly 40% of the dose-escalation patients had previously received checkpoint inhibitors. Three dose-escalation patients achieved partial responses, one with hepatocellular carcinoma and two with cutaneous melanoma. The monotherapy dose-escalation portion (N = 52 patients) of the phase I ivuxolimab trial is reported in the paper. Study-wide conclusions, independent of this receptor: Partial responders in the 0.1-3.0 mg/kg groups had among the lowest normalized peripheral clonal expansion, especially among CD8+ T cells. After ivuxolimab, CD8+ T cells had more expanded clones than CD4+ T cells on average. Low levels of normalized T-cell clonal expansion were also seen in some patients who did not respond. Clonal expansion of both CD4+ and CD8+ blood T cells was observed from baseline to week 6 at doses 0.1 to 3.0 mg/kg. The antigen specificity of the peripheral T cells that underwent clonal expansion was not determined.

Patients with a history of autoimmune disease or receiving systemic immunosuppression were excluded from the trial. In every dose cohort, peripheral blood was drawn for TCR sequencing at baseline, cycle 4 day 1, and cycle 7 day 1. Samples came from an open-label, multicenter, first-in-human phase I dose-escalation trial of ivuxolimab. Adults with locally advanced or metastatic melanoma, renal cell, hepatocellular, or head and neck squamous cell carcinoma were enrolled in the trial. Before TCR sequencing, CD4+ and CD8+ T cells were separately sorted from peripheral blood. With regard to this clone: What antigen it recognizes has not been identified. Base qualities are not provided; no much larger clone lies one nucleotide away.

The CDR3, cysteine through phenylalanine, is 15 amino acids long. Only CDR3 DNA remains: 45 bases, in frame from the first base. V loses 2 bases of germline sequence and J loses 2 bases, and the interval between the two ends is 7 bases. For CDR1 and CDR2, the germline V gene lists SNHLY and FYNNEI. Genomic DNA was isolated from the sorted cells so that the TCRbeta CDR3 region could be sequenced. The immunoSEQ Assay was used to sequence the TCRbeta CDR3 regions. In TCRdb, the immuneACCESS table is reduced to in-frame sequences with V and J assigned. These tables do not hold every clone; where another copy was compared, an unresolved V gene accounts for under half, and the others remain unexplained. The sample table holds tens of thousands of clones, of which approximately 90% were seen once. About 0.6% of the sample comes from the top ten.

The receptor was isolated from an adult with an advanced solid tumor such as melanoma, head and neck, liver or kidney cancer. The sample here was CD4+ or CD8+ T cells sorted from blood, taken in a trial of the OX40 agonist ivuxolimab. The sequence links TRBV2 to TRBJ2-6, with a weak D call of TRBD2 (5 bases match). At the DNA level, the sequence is TGTGCCAGCAGTGAATCCGGGACTGGGGCCAACGTCCTGACTTTC. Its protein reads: CASSESGTGANVLTF.